Listed below are T cell receptor beta chains from one sample, sequenced in a study of T cell responses to AZD1222 COVID-19 vaccine. Repertoires were generated with immunoSEQ multiplex PCR, while TCRdb's copy carries only in-frame clones and drops some. Of 100,000 to 120,000 clones in the sample, about 94% are singletons; the top ten hold around 2.8%. The sample here was peripheral blood, taken 28 days after the second AZD1222 dose. Receptors were obtained from an adult who received the AZD1222 COVID-19 vaccine. Each CDR3 is given with its conserved first and last residue. D genes are given only for firm matches. Clone size is given for some rows only: seen once, a few or many times, or a class if the clone is expanded.

size	V	J	D	CDR3	DNA
-	TRBV19	TRBJ2-7	-	CASSRDRSKQYF	TGTGCCAGTAGCCGCGACAGGTCTAAGCAGTACTTC
-	TRBV19	TRBJ1-6	-	CASSVAISPLHF	TGTGCCAGTAGTGTCGCGATCTCACCCCTCCACTTT
once	TRBV5-4	TRBJ1-2	TRBD1	CASSWPDRAHGYTF	TGTGCCAGCAGCTGGCCGGACAGGGCACATGGCTACACCTTC
-	TRBV27	TRBJ1-5	-	CASSLGGAQPQHF	TGTGCCAGCAGTTTAGGCGGGGCGCAGCCCCAGCATTTT
-	TRBV10-3	TRBJ1-3	-	CAISESVWEEVSKGNTIYF	TGTGCCATCAGTGAGTCGGTGTGGGAAGAAGTTTCAAAAGGAAACACCATATATTTT
-	TRBV29-1	TRBJ2-7	TRBD2	CSVRLAGEQYF	TGCAGCGTTAGACTAGCGGGAGAGCAGTACTTC
-	TRBV5-1	TRBJ2-7	TRBD2	CASSPERGFEQYF	TGCGCCAGCAGTCCCGAGCGGGGATTTGAGCAGTACTTC
-	TRBV14	TRBJ1-1	-	CASKLLQGEYTEAFF	TGTGCCAGCAAACTCTTGCAAGGGGAGTACACTGAAGCTTTCTTT
-	TRBV5-1	TRBJ2-1	TRBD1	CASSQTPGQGFHEQFF	TGCGCCAGCAGCCAAACGCCGGGACAGGGATTTCATGAGCAGTTCTTC
once	TRBV7-8	TRBJ1-2	-	CASSLAIANYGYTF	TGTGCCAGCAGCTTAGCGATAGCCAACTATGGCTACACCTTC
once	TRBV5-1	TRBJ2-5	-	CASSGDWEETQYF	TGCGCCAGCAGCGGCGACTGGGAAGAGACCCAGTACTTC
-	TRBV11-2	TRBJ1-2	-	CASTSARRGTYGYTF	TGTGCCAGCACCTCCGCACGCAGGGGTACCTATGGCTACACCTTC
-	TRBV21-1	TRBJ2-7	-	CASSKGQGAIYDEQYF	TGTGCCAGCAGCAAAGGACAGGGGGCGATATATGACGAGCAGTACTTC
-	TRBV11-2	TRBJ2-2	-	CASSLEAARGGELFF	TGTGCCAGCAGCTTAGAGGCAGCCCGGGGCGGGGAGCTGTTTTTT
few	TRBV7-9	TRBJ1-4	-	CASSPRDGNEKLFF	TGTGCCAGCAGCCCCCGGGACGGTAATGAAAAACTGTTTTTT
-	TRBV7-2	TRBJ1-2	-	CASSFPDRINYGYTF	TGTGCCAGCAGCTTCCCCGACAGAATTAACTATGGCTACACCTTC
-	TRBV11-2	TRBJ2-7	-	CASSPGTVIYEQYF	TGTGCCAGCAGCCCAGGGACTGTCATTTACGAGCAGTACTTC
-	TRBV4-1	TRBJ2-5	-	CASSQESWVGQETQYF	TGCGCCAGCAGCCAAGAAAGTTGGGTAGGCCAAGAGACCCAGTACTTC
-	TRBV7-2	TRBJ1-2	-	CASSSGSTGANYGYTF	TGTGCCAGCAGCTCCGGATCGACAGGAGCTAACTATGGCTACACCTTC
-	TRBV6-5	TRBJ1-4	-	CASSSGENEKLFF	TGTGCCAGCAGTTCAGGGGAGAATGAAAAACTGTTTTTT
few	TRBV15	TRBJ1-4	TRBD1	CATSLSSGTAVF	TGTGCCACCAGCCTTAGCTCCGGGACAGCGGTCTTT
once	TRBV29-1	TRBJ1-2	TRBD1	CSVPQMGTGVYGYTF	TGCAGCGTCCCCCAAATGGGGACAGGGGTGTATGGCTACACCTTC
-	TRBV28	TRBJ1-2	TRBD1	CASSQGQGLNGYTF	TGTGCCAGCAGCCAGGGACAGGGGTTAAATGGCTACACCTTC
once	TRBV6-5	TRBJ2-3	TRBD1	CASSYETGAADTQYF	TGTGCCAGCAGTTATGAGACAGGGGCCGCAGATACGCAGTATTTT
-	TRBV3-1/TRBV3-2	TRBJ1-1	-	CASSQGGWTEAFF	TGTGCCAGCAGCCAAGGGGGCTGGACTGAAGCTTTCTTT
few	TRBV2	TRBJ1-5	-	CASSAEGQPNQPQHF	TGTGCCAGCAGCGCAGAAGGACAGCCGAATCAGCCCCAGCATTTT
once	TRBV6-5	TRBJ1-1	-	CASIRGRFTEAFF	TGTGCCAGCATTAGGGGAAGGTTCACTGAAGCTTTCTTT
-	TRBV11-2	TRBJ1-1	-	CASSLIGVGNTEAFF	TGTGCCAGCAGCTTAATCGGGGTTGGGAACACTGAAGCTTTCTTT
-	TRBV18	TRBJ1-2	-	CASTSQGDYGYTF	TGTGCCAGCACGAGTCAAGGGGACTATGGCTACACCTTC
-	TRBV28	TRBJ1-5	-	CASRIFGKGNNQPQHF	TGTGCCAGCAGAATATTTGGCAAGGGGAACAATCAGCCCCAGCATTTT
-	TRBV19	TRBJ1-5	-	CASSIDRVTAEPQHF	TGTGCCAGTAGTATAGATCGTGTAACTGCGGAGCCCCAGCATTTT
-	TRBV10-1	TRBJ2-7	TRBD2	CASIDSSGFSYEQYF	TGCGCCAGCATAGATTCTAGCGGCTTCTCCTACGAGCAGTACTTC
few	TRBV5-6	TRBJ1-1	-	CASDLGMNTEAFF	TGTGCCAGCGATTTGGGGATGAACACTGAAGCTTTCTTT
-	TRBV29-1	TRBJ1-1	-	CSVDGTLGMTEAFF	TGCAGCGTTGATGGGACGTTAGGGATGACTGAAGCTTTCTTT
-	TRBV19	TRBJ2-4	TRBD2	CASNMGGGAKNIQYF	TGTGCCAGTAATATGGGGGGGGGAGCCAAAAACATTCAGTACTTC
-	TRBV13	TRBJ1-3	-	CASSPRGHSSGNTIYF	TGTGCCAGCAGCCCAAGGGGACACAGCTCTGGAAACACCATATATTTT
-	TRBV6-5	TRBJ2-2	TRBD1	CASSWTGTGELFF	TGTGCCAGCAGTTGGACAGGGACCGGGGAGCTGTTTTTT
-	TRBV6-5	TRBJ2-1	-	CASSYSARVFYNEQFF	TGTGCCAGCAGTTATTCCGCCAGGGTCTTTTACAATGAGCAGTTCTTC
-	TRBV30	TRBJ2-5	TRBD2	CAWSVFGRIKSETQYF	TGTGCCTGGAGTGTATTCGGGAGGATAAAATCGGAGACCCAGTACTTC
-	TRBV14	TRBJ1-2	-	CASSQGGNRDYGYTF	TGTGCCAGCAGCCAGGGGGGGAACAGGGACTATGGCTACACCTTC
-	TRBV5-5	TRBJ2-7	TRBD2	CASSPTSGVPYEQYF	TGTGCCAGCAGCCCGACTAGCGGGGTTCCCTACGAGCAGTACTTC
-	TRBV18	TRBJ2-3	TRBD2	CASSRLAGSDTQYF	TGTGCCAGCTCAAGACTAGCGGGTTCAGATACGCAGTATTTT
-	TRBV5-6	TRBJ2-1	-	CASSLGRTYNEQFF	TGTGCCAGCAGCTTGGGCAGGACCTACAATGAGCAGTTCTTC
-	TRBV9	TRBJ2-7	TRBD2	CASSVTSGTYEQYF	TGTGCCAGCAGCGTAACTAGCGGGACCTACGAGCAGTACTTC
-	TRBV11-2	TRBJ1-6	-	CASSFREVGNSPLHF	TGTGCCAGCAGCTTCAGGGAAGTAGGGAATTCACCCCTCCACTTT
-	TRBV19	TRBJ2-1	TRBD1	CATSRDRSFNEQFF	TGTGCCACCTCTCGGGACAGATCATTCAATGAGCAGTTCTTC
-	TRBV5-6	TRBJ1-2	-	CASSFLGEESGYTF	TGTGCCAGCAGCTTCCTTGGGGAAGAGAGTGGCTACACCTTC
-	TRBV18	TRBJ2-5	TRBD1	CASQTGTQETQYF	TGTGCCAGCCAGACAGGGACCCAAGAGACCCAGTACTTC
-	TRBV20-1	TRBJ1-1	TRBD1	CSASRQGFDTEAFF	TGCAGTGCTAGTCGACAGGGATTCGACACTGAAGCTTTCTTT
-	TRBV2	TRBJ2-1	-	CASSWDTAGTGANEQFF	TGTGCCAGCAGTTGGGATACAGCCGGGACTGGGGCCAATGAGCAGTTCTTC
once	TRBV9	TRBJ1-2	-	CASSVGGQYGYTF	TGTGCCAGCAGCGTTGGCGGACAGTATGGCTACACCTTC
once	TRBV6-5	TRBJ1-6	-	CASSYGQNYNSPLHF	TGTGCCAGCAGTTACGGACAAAACTATAATTCACCCCTCCACTTT
-	TRBV6-5	TRBJ2-7	-	CASRDISRQYF	TGTGCCAGCAGAGACATTAGTCGGCAGTACTTC
-	TRBV5-6	TRBJ1-2	TRBD1	CASSLAGSHTGVGYGYTF	TGTGCCAGCAGCTTGGCCGGGTCCCACACAGGGGTGGGCTATGGCTACACCTTC
-	TRBV6-5	TRBJ1-2	-	CASSRTDTYGYTF	TGTGCCAGCAGCAGGACCGACACCTATGGCTACACCTTC
-	TRBV3-1/TRBV3-2	TRBJ1-5	-	CASSQGNQPQHF	TGTGCCAGCAGCCAGGGCAATCAGCCCCAGCATTTT
-	TRBV7-9	TRBJ2-5	-	CASSVPQETQYF	TGTGCCAGCAGCGTACCACAAGAGACCCAGTACTTC
-	TRBV6-5	TRBJ1-1	-	CATPGEGSTEAFF	TGTGCCACCCCAGGGGAGGGGAGCACTGAAGCTTTCTTT
-	TRBV5-1	TRBJ1-3	TRBD1	CASRSGTGDGNTIYF	TGCGCCAGCAGGTCGGGGACAGGGGACGGAAACACCATATATTTT